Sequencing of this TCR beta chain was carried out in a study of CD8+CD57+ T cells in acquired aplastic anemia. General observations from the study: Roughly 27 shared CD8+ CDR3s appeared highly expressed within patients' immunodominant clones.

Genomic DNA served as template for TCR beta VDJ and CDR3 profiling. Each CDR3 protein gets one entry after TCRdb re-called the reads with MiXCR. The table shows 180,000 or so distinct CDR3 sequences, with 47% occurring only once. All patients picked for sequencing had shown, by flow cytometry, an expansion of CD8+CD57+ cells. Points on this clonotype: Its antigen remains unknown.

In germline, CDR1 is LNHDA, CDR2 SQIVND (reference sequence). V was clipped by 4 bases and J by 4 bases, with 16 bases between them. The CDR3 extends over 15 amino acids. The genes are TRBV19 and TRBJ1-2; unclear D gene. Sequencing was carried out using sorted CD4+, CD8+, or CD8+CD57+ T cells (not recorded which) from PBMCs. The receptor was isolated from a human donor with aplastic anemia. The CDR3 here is CASSKRGSHFYGYTF. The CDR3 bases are TGTGCCAGTAGTAAGAGAGGATCTCATTTCTATGGCTACACCTTC.